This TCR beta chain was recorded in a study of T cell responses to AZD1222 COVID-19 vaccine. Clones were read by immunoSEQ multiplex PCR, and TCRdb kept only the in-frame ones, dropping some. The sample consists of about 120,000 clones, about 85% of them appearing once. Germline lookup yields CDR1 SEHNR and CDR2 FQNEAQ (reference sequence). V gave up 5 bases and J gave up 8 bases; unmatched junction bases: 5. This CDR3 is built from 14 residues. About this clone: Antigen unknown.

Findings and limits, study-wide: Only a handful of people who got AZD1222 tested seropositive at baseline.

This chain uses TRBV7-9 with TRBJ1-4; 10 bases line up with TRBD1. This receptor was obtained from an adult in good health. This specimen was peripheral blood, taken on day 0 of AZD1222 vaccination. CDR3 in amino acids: CASSRQGAAEKLFF. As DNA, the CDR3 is TGTGCCAGCAGCCGACAGGGGGCTGCGGAAAAACTGTTTTTT.